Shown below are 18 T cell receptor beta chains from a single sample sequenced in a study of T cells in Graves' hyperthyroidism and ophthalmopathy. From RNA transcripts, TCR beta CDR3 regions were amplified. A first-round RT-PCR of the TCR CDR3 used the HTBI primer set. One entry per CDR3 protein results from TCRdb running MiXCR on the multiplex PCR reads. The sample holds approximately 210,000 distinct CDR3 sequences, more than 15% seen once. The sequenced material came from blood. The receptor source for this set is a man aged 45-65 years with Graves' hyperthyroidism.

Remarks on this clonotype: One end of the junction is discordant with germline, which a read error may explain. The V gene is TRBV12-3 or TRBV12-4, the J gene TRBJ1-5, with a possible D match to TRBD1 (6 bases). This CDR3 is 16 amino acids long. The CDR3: CAGSLRGGHSNQPQHF. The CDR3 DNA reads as TGTGCCGGCAGTTTACGTGGGGGACATAGCAATCAGCCCCAGCATTTT.

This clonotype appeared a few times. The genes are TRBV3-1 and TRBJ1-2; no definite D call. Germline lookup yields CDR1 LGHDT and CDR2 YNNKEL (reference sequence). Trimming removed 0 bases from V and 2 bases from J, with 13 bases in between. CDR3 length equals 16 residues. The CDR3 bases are TGTGCCAGCAGCCAAGATCGATGGGGTTCAAACTATGGCTACACCTTC. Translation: CASSQDRWGSNYGYTF.

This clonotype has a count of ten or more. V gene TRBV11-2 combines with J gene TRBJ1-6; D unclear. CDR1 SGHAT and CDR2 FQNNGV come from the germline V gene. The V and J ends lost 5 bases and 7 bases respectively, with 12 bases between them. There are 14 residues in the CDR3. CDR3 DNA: TGTGCCAGCAGCCAACGGATTCAAAATTCACCCCTCCACTTT. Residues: CASSQRIQNSPLHF. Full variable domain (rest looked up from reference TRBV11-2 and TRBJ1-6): EAGVAQSPRYKIIEKRQSVAFWCNPISGHATLYWYQQILGQGPKLLIQFQNNGVVDDSQLPKDRFSAERLKGVDSTLKIQPAKLEDSAVYLCASSQRIQNSPLHFGNGTRLTVT.

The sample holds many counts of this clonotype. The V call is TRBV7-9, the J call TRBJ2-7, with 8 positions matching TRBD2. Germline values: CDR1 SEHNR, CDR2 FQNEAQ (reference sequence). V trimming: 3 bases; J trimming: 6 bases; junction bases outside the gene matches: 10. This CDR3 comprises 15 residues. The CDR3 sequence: CASSFFSGTSAEQYF. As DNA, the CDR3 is TGTGCCAGCAGCTTCTTTAGCGGGACGTCCGCCGAGCAGTACTTC.

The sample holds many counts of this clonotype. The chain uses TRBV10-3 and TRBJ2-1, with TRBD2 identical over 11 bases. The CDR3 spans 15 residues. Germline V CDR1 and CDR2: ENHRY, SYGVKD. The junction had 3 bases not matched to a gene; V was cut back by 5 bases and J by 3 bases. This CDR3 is CAISLTSGDYNEQFF. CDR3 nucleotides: TGTGCCATCAGTCTGACTAGCGGGGACTACAATGAGCAGTTCTTC.

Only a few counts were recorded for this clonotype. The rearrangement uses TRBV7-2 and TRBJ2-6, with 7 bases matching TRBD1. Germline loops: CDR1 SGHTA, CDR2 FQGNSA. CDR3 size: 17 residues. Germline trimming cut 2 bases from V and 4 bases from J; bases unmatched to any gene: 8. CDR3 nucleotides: TGTGCCAGCAGCTTAAGAGGGGGCGGTCTGGGGGCCAACGTCCTGACTTTC. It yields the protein CASSLRGGGLGANVLTF.

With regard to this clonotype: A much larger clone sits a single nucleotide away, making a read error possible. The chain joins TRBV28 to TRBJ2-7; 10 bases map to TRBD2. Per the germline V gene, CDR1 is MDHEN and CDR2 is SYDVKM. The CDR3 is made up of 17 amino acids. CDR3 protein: CASRGTSERGGTYEQHF. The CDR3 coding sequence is TGTGCCAGCAGGGGGACTAGCGAAAGGGGGGGTACCTACGAGCAGCACTTC. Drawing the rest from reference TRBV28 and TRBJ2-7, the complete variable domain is DVKVTQSSRYLVKRTGEKVFLECVQDMDHENMFWYRQDPGLGLRLIYFSYDVKMKEKGDIPEGYSVSREKKERFSLILESASTNQTSMYLCASRGTSERGGTYEQHFGPGTRLTVT.

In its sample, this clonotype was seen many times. Here the CDR3 DNA reads TGCGCCACCGCCCTGGGGGAATCTAGCCGTCGTGAGCAGTTCTTC. It is translated as CATALGESSRREQFF. This chain uses TRBV5-1 with TRBJ2-1; D is perhaps TRBD1 or TRBD2 (5 bases each). V lost 9 bases and J lost 9, with 25 bases in between. Germline CDR1 reads SGHRS; CDR2 reads YFSETQ. This CDR3 has 15 residues.

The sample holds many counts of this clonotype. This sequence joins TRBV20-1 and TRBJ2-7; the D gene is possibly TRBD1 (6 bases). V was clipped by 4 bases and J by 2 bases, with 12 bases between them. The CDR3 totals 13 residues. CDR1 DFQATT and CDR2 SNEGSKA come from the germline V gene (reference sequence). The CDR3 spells CSATRGATYEQYF. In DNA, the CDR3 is TGCAGTGCTACCAGGGGAGCTACCTACGAGCAGTACTTC.

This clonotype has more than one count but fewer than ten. As DNA, the CDR3 is TGTGCCAGTAGTCCAGGGCCTGGACCAGATGGGAATGAGCAGTTCTTC. It codes for CASSPGPGPDGNEQFF. The chain uses TRBV19 and TRBJ2-1; weak D call: TRBD1 (5 bases). CDR1 is LNHDA and CDR2 is SQIVND in the germline V gene (reference sequence). V gave up 5 bases and J gave up 7 bases, with 21 bases separating them. The CDR3 has 16 amino acids.

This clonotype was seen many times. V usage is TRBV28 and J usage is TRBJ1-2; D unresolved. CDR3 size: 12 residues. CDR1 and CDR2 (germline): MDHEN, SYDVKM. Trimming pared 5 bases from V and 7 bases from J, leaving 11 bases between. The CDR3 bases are TGTGCCAGCAGTCCCGGTTTTATTGGCTACACCTTC. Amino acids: CASSPGFIGYTF.

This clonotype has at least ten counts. This CDR3 is CASSRWGGDSNQPQHF. In DNA, the CDR3 is TGTGCCAGCAGTAGATGGGGCGGAGATAGCAATCAGCCCCAGCATTTT. The rearrangement uses TRBV28 and TRBJ1-5, with D possibly matching TRBD1 (5 bases). V lost 5 bases, J lost 0 bases, and 14 bases lay in between. The CDR3 runs 16 residues. Germline V lookup: CDR1 MDHEN, CDR2 SYDVKM.

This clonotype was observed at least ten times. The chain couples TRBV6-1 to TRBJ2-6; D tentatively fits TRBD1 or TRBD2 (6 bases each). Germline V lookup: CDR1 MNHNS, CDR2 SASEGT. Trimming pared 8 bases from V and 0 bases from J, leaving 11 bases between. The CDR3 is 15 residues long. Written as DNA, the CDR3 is TGTGCCAGCTCGGAGGGGGGCTCTGGGGCCAACGTCCTGACTTTC. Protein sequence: CASSEGGSGANVLTF.

In DNA, the CDR3 is TGTGCCAGCAGTTTTCCCCAGACTCTCGACAGGCTTGCTAGCACAGATACGCAGTATTTT. This gives the protein CASSFPQTLDRLASTDTQYF. This chain connects TRBV28 to TRBJ2-3, with D perhaps TRBD1 (6 bases). Germline-derived CDR1 and CDR2 are MDHEN and SYDVKM. V was trimmed by 3 bases and J by 0 bases, leaving 25 bases between them. The CDR3 is 20 residues long.

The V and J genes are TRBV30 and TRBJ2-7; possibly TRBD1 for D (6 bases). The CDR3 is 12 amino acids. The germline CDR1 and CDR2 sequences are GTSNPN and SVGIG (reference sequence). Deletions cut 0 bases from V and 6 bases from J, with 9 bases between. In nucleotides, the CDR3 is TGTGCCTGGAGTGTATTCAGGGGCGAGCAGTACTTC. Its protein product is CAWSVFRGEQYF.

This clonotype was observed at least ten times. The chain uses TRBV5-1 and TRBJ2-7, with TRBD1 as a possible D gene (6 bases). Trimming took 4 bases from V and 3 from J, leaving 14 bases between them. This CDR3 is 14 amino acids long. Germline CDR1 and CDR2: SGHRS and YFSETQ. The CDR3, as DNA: TGCGCCAGCAGCACCGGACAGTCGTACTACGAGCAGTACTTC. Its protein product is CASSTGQSYYEQYF.

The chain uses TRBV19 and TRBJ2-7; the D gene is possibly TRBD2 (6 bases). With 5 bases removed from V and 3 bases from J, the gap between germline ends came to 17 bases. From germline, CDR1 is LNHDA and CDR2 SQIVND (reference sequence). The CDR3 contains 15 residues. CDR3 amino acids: CASSPSATSFYEQYF. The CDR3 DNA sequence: TGTGCCAGTAGTCCCTCAGCGACTAGTTTCTACGAGCAGTACTTC.

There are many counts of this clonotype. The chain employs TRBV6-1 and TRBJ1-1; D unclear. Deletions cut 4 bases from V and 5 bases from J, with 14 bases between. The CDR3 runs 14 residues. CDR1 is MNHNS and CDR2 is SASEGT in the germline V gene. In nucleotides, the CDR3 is TGTGCCAGCAGTGCTGCCCGGGGTTGGACTGAAGCTTTCTTT. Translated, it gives CASSAARGWTEAFF.